The 20 T cell receptor beta chains below were found in one sample sequenced in a study of blood T cell repertoires in COVID-19. Using immunoSEQ multiplex PCR, the repertoire was profiled, and TCRdb retains in-frame clones only, with some absent. The sample yields around 200,000 clones, around nine tenths seen once. Sequencing used peripheral blood. The receptors derive from an older man with acute or convalescent COVID-19.

The chain carries TRBV5-5 and TRBJ2-3; D gene unclear. The CDR3 is 16 residues long. The germline V gene encodes CDR1 SGHKS and CDR2 YYEKEE (reference sequence). V lost 3 bases and J lost 0, with 14 bases in between. The DNA for the CDR3 is TGTGCCAGCAGCTCCATGGCGAGGTATAGCACAGATACGCAGTATTTT. Amino acid sequence: CASSSMARYSTDTQYF.

The chain is built from TRBV9 and TRBJ1-2, with TRBD1 matching 9 bases. The CDR3 covers 15 residues. Unmatched junction bases numbered 6, after V lost 2 bases and J lost 4 bases. Germline CDR1 SGDLS, CDR2 YYNGEE. The CDR3 reads CASSVEQGAVYGYTF. The DNA of the CDR3 is TGTGCCAGCAGCGTGGAACAGGGGGCTGTCTATGGCTACACCTTC.

The J gene is TRBJ2-7, the V gene TRBV6-1; the match to TRBD1 covers 8 bases. Germline CDR1 MNHNS, CDR2 SASEGT. Losses at the gene ends were 2 bases for V and 3 bases for J; bases not matched to a gene: 12. This CDR3 comprises 17 residues. DNA of the CDR3: TGTGCCAGCAGTGAACGCGTTTTTGGGACAGGACACTACGAGCAGTACTTC. Its protein product is CASSERVFGTGHYEQYF.

V usage is TRBV27 and J usage is TRBJ1-1; possible D gene TRBD1, 5 bases. CDR3 length: 12 amino acids. The germline CDR1 and CDR2 sequences are MNHEY and SMNVEV (reference sequence). Trimming removed 6 bases at V and 11 bases at J, with 16 bases between. DNA for the CDR3: TGTGCCAGCAGGCGGCCGGGGGAGAACGCTTTCTTT. It is translated as CASRRPGENAFF.

The chain recombines TRBV29-1 with TRBJ2-5, with 8 bases matching TRBD2. The germline CDR1 and CDR2 sequences are SQVTM and ANQGSEA. The length of the CDR3 is 13 residues. J gave up 6 bases and V 7 bases, and 10 bases lay outside the gene matches. The CDR3 spells CSAVSGTRQTQYF. CDR3 bases: TGCAGCGCTGTCTCCGGGACTAGGCAGACCCAGTACTTC.

This sequence joins TRBV2 and TRBJ2-7, with D perhaps matching TRBD2 (5 bases). The germline CDR1 and CDR2 sequences are SNHLY and FYNNEI. V shed 5 bases and J shed 0 bases, with 11 bases lying between them. The CDR3 is 14 residues long. The CDR3, as DNA: TGTGCCAGCAGTTCCCCGGGGAGCTCCTACGAGCAGTACTTC. Its protein is CASSSPGSSYEQYF.

The CDR3 DNA reads TGTGCCAGCATCACGCCAGGGGGCATTGCAGATACGCAGTATTTT. Protein sequence: CASITPGGIADTQYF. The V gene is TRBV6-5, the J gene TRBJ2-3; 8 nucleotides align to TRBD1. The ends lost 7 bases at V and 4 bases at J; junction bases unmatched: 10. The CDR3 is 15 amino acids. The germline CDR1 and CDR2 sequences are MNHEY and SVGAGI.

V gene TRBV7-3 combines with J gene TRBJ2-3; TRBD2 aligns across 13 bases. Trimming cost V 2 bases and J 5 bases; bases outside gene matches: 13. This CDR3 contains 19 residues. CDR1 SGHTA and CDR2 FQGTGA come from the germline V gene. CDR3 residues: CASSLRGSGTSGVGDTQYF. The DNA for the CDR3 is TGTGCCAGCAGCTTACGAGGGTCCGGGACTAGCGGGGTTGGAGATACGCAGTATTTT.

CDR3 in amino acids: CASSVRLASTDTQYF. The CDR3 DNA follows: TGTGCCAGCAGCGTAAGACTAGCCAGCACAGATACGCAGTATTTT. The chain links TRBV9 to TRBJ2-3; 7 nucleotides line up with TRBD2. With V trimmed by 1 base and J by 0 bases, 2 bases remained unmatched. This CDR3 has 15 residues. Germline assignment: CDR1 SGDLS and CDR2 YYNGEE.

The chain couples TRBV29-1 to TRBJ1-2; D possibly corresponds to TRBD1 (6 bases). Deletions cut 7 bases from V and 3 bases from J, with 15 bases between. This CDR3 has 13 residues. Germline lookup yields CDR1 SQVTM and CDR2 ANQGSEA. The CDR3 loop is CSGYEGGDYGYTF. The CDR3 region has the DNA TGCAGCGGCTACGAAGGGGGGGACTATGGCTACACCTTC.

The genes are TRBV21-1 and TRBJ2-3; the table's D call of TRBD2 was not tested on the DNA. TRBV21-1 is noted as a pseudogene. This CDR3 is built from 17 residues. CDR3 residues: CASSKGRAGGLTDTQYF. As DNA, the CDR3 is TGTGCCAGCAGCAAAGGTAGGGCGGGGGGGCTTACAGATACGCAGTATTTT.

The rearrangement uses TRBV28 and TRBJ1-5, with 9 bases fitting TRBD1. V lost 5 bases to trimming and J lost 3 bases; unmatched junction nucleotides: 8. The CDR3 is made up of 16 amino acids. CDR1 and CDR2 (germline): MDHEN, SYDVKM. This chain's CDR3 is CASSTLTGGSNQPQHF. CDR3 bases: TGTGCCAGCAGTACCCTGACAGGGGGTTCCAATCAGCCCCAGCATTTT.

This rearrangement joins TRBV29-1 to TRBJ2-3; TRBD2 is a possible D gene (7 bases). Germline V gives CDR1 SQVTM, CDR2 ANQGSEA. V was cut by 3 bases and J by 2 bases, with 15 bases left in between. This CDR3 contains 15 residues. The CDR3 reads CSVDEAAGATDTQYF. The CDR3 nucleotides are TGCAGCGTTGATGAGGCTGCGGGGGCCACAGATACGCAGTATTTT.

The rearrangement uses TRBV11-2 and TRBJ1-1, with 7 bases that match TRBD1. V lost 0 bases and J lost 1; bases outside the gene matches: 5. This CDR3 contains 16 residues. Germline-derived CDR1 and CDR2 are SGHAT and FQNNGV. The CDR3 coding sequence is TGTGCCAGCAGCTTAGACCACAGGGGTGAGAACACTGAAGCTTTCTTT. It is translated as CASSLDHRGENTEAFF.

V usage is TRBV19 and J usage is TRBJ1-5; 8 bases line up with TRBD1. V gave up 9 bases and J gave up 8 bases; unmatched junction bases: 9. This CDR3 is 13 amino acids long. In germline, CDR1 is LNHDA, CDR2 SQIVND (reference sequence). CDR3 in amino acids: CASHEQGVKPQHF. The CDR3 DNA follows: TGTGCCAGCCATGAACAGGGGGTAAAGCCCCAGCATTTT.

Only a few counts were recorded for this clone. The CDR3 here is CATSRDTGPEVQPQHF. The DNA for the CDR3 is TGTGCCACCAGCAGAGATACGGGTCCGGAGGTGCAGCCCCAGCATTTT. This chain links TRBV15 with TRBJ1-5; D uncertain. Germline V gene sequence: CDR1 LNHNV, CDR2 YYDKDF (reference sequence). The CDR3 is 16 residues long. Trimming removed 0 bases from V and 7 bases from J, with 16 bases in between.

The chain couples TRBV28 to TRBJ1-1; D may be TRBD1 (5 bases). Germline CDR1 reads MDHEN; CDR2 reads SYDVKM. There are 16 residues in the CDR3. V was shortened by 7 bases and J by 5 bases, with 23 bases between the two germline ends. This CDR3 reads CASTSPPGQGITEAFF. The CDR3 nucleotides read TGTGCCAGCACCTCACCCCCCGGGCAGGGAATAACTGAAGCTTTCTTT.

V gene TRBV2 combines with J gene TRBJ2-3; 8 bases align to TRBD1. The junction had 4 bases not matched to a gene; V was cut back by 2 bases and J by 6 bases. CDR1 is SNHLY, CDR2 FYNNEI, per germline. The CDR3 is 14 amino acids. This CDR3 is CASSEQGQADTQYF. CDR3 nucleotide sequence: TGTGCCAGCAGTGAACAGGGACAGGCGGATACGCAGTATTTT.

This clone was seen a single time. The rearrangement joins TRBV7-9 to TRBJ2-7; TRBD1 agrees at 7 bases. CDR1 and CDR2 from the germline V gene are SEHNR and FQNEAQ (reference sequence). The V and J ends lost 3 bases and 2 bases, in that order; junction bases with no gene match: 10. The CDR3 is made up of 16 amino acids. This CDR3 is CASSLNRGEWAYEQYF. The CDR3 coding sequence is TGTGCCAGCAGCTTGAACAGGGGAGAGTGGGCCTACGAGCAGTACTTC. The whole variable domain, remainder taken from reference TRBV7-9 and TRBJ2-7, is DTGVSQNPRHKITKRGQNVTFRCDPISEHNRLYWYRQTLGQGPEFLTYFQNEAQLEKSRLLSDRFSAERPKGSFSTLEIQRTEQGDSAMYLCASSLNRGEWAYEQYFGPGTRLTVT.

The V call is TRBV10-2, the J call TRBJ2-7; D is possibly TRBD1 (7 bases). Trimming stripped 7 bases from V and 2 bases from J, with 12 bases between. The CDR3 sequence is 13 residues long. Germline V gene lookup returns CDR1 WSHSY and CDR2 SAAADI. The DNA of the CDR3 is TGCGCCAGCACCCCAGGGGGGACCTACGAGCAGTACTTC. Translation: CASTPGGTYEQYF.